The sequence of this TCR beta chain was determined in a study of blood T cell repertoires in COVID-19. Study background: The United States, Italy and Spain were the sources of the acute and convalescent COVID-19 samples.

Assay used: immunoSEQ multiplex PCR; TCRdb lists only in-frame clones, some missing. This repertoire shows under 200,000 clones, around 90% found once; its top ten account for about 8.8%. Adults between roughly 18 and 90 years of age took part from 24 US areas. Allocation to cohorts depended on clinical history reported by the participants. Donors of Cohort 3 who recovered were those that had two negative PCRs, clearance, or symptom resolution. Trimming stripped 7 bases from V and 1 base from J, with 14 bases between. Germline V gene sequence: CDR1 SNHLY, CDR2 FYNNEI. This CDR3 contains 15 residues. This chain links TRBV2 with TRBJ1-5, with D possibly being TRBD1 (6 bases). Sequencing used PBMCs or T cells enriched from blood (not recorded which). The receptor comes from a woman aged 18 to 35 who had recovered from COVID-19. The CDR3, as DNA: TGTGCCAGCACTTTAACCAGGGGAAGCAATCAGCCCCAGCATTTT. Protein: CASTLTRGSNQPQHF. The variable domain in full, with the rest retrieved from reference TRBV2 and TRBJ1-5, is EPEVTQTPSHQVTQMGQEVILRCVPISNHLYFYWYRQILGQKVEFLVSFYNNEISEKSEIFDDQFSVERPDGSNFTLKIRSTKLEDSAMYFCASTLTRGSNQPQHFGDGTRLSIL.